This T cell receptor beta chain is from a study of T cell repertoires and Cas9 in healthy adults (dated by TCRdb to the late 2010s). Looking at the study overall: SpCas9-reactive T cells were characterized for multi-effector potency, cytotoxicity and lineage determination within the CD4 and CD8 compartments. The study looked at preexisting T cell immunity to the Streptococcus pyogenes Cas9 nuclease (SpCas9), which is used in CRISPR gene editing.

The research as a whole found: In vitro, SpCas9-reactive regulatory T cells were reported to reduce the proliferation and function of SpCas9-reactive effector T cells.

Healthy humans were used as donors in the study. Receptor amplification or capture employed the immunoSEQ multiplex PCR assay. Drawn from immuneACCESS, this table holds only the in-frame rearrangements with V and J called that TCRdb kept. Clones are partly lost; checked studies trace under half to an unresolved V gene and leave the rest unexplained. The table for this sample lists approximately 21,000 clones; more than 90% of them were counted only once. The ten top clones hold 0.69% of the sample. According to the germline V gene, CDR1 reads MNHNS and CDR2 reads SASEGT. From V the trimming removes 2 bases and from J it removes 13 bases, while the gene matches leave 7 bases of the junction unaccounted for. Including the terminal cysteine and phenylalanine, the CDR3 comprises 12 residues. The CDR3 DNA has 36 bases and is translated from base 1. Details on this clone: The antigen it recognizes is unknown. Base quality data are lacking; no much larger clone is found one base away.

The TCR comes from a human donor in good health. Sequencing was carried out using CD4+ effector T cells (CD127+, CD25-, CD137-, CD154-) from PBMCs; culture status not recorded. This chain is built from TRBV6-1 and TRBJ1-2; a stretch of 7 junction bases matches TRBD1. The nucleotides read TGTGCCAGCAGTGAAAGACAGGGAAGAGTCACCTTC. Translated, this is CASSERQGRVTF.